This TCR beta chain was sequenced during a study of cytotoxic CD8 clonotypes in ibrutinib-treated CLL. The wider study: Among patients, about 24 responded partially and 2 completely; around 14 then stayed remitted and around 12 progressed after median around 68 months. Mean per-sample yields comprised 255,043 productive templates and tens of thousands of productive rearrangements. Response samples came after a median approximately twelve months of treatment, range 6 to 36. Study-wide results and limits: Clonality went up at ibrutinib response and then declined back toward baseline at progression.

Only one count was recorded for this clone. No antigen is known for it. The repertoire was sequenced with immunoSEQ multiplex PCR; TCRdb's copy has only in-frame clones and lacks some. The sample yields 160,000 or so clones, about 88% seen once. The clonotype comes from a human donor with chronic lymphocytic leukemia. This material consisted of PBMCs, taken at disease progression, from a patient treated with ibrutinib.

Here the CDR3 reads CASRGPGELFF. CDR3 bases: TGTGCCAGCAGGGGCCCCGGGGAGCTGTTTTTT. The chain combines TRBV2 with TRBJ2-2; no clear D. CDR3 size: 11 residues. Germline CDR1 SNHLY, CDR2 FYNNEI. Trimming took off 6 bases at V and 6 bases at J, with 5 bases between the two ends. The full variable domain, rest sourced from reference TRBV2 and TRBJ2-2, is EPEVTQTPSHQVTQMGQEVILRCVPISNHLYFYWYRQILGQKVEFLVSFYNNEISEKSEIFDDQFSVERPDGSNFTLKIRSTKLEDSAMYFCASRGPGELFFGEGSRLTVL.